The sequence of this T cell receptor (beta chain) was determined in a study of quantifying T cell responses using KT2 cells. The wider study: RNA was reverse transcribed with TCR alpha and beta constant-region primers.

An oligo carrying a UMI was ligated to the cDNA 3' end. First-round PCR used three to four cycles and beta primers RC1.1 and RC1.2 covering TRBC1 and TRBC2. TCRdb fed the UMI-ligation and nested PCR reads into MiXCR, producing one record per CDR3 protein. The top ten hold 40% to 45% of the sample, which has 39,000 or so distinct CDR3 sequences, about 18% seen once. KT2, a clone with a known TCR, was spiked into unfractionated PBMC. The sequence derives from a human donor. The specimen sequenced was PBMCs spiked with cells of the T cell clone KT2.

CDR3 bases: TGCAGCGTTGACAGGGATACCTACAATGAGCAGTTCTTC. It codes for CSVDRDTYNEQFF. This chain uses TRBV29-1 with TRBJ2-1; D perhaps matches TRBD1 (5 bases). Trimming stripped 3 bases from V and 2 bases from J, with 8 bases between. Germline CDR1 and CDR2: SQVTM and ANQGSEA. CDR3 length equals 13 residues.